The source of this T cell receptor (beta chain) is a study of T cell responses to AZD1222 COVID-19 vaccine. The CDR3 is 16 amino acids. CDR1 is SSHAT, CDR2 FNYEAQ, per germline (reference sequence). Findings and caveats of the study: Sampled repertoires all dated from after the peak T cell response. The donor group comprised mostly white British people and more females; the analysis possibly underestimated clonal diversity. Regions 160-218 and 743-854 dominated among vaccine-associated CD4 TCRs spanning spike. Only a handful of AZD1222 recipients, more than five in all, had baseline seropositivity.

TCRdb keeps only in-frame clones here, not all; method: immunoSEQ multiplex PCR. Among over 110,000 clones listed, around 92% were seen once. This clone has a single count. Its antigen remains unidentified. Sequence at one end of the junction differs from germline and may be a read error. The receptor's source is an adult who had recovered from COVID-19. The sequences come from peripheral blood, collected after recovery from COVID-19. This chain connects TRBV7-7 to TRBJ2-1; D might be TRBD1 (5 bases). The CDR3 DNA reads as TGTGCTAGCAGCCCCCCGGGCAGGGTTCGAACGGATGAGCAGTTCTTC. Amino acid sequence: CASSPPGRVRTDEQFF. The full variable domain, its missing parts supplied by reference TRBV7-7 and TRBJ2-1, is GAGVSQSPRYKVTKRGQDVTLRCDPISSHATLYWYQQALGQGPEFLTYFNYEAQPDKSGLPSDRFSAERPEGSISTLTIQRTEQRDSAMYRCASSPPGRVRTDEQFFGPGTRLTVL.